These 18 T cell receptor beta chains were all obtained from the same sample, sequenced in a study of T cells in Graves' hyperthyroidism and ophthalmopathy. RNA transcripts were the template for amplifying TCR beta CDR3 regions. First-round RT-PCR with HTBI primers amplified the TCR CDR3 region. MiXCR, applied by TCRdb to the multiplex PCR reads, yields one record per CDR3 protein. Of roughly 280,000 distinct CDR3 sequences in the sample, over 20% are singletons; the top ten hold roughly 60%. Sequencing was carried out using blood. Every receptor here comes from a man aged 25 to 40 with Graves' ophthalmopathy.

The rearrangement joins TRBV20-1 to TRBJ2-7, with 12 bases that match TRBD2. The CDR3 extends over 15 amino acids. The germline CDR1 and CDR2 sequences are DFQATT and SNEGSKA (reference sequence). With V trimmed by 3 bases and J by 6 bases, 9 bases remained unmatched. Here the CDR3 DNA reads TGCAGTGCTAGCCCTCGGACTAGCGGGATCGTCGAGCAGTACTTC. It specifies CSASPRTSGIVEQYF.

This clonotype appeared a few times. This chain uses TRBV14 with TRBJ2-5; the match to TRBD2 covers 12 bases. CDR1 is SGHDN and CDR2 is FVKESK in the germline V gene. The ends lost 5 bases at V and 2 bases at J; junction bases unmatched: 12. This CDR3 region has 18 residues. In DNA form, the CDR3 reads TGTGCCAGCAGCAGGAGACTAGCGGGAGTTTTCCCGCAAGAGACCCAGTACTTC. As protein: CASSRRLAGVFPQETQYF.

The chain joins TRBV19 to TRBJ1-5, with a weak D call TRBD1 (5 bases). The CDR3 covers 16 residues. Trimming cost V 4 bases and J 6 bases, with 19 bases left between them. In germline, CDR1 is LNHDA, CDR2 SQIVND (reference sequence). Here the CDR3 DNA reads TGTGCCAGTAGTACCCCCCGACAGCTCCCCAGTCAGCCCCAGCATTTT. Amino acids: CASSTPRQLPSQPQHF.

This clonotype was seen only a few times. The chain uses TRBV10-3 and TRBJ1-5; 7 bases map to TRBD1. The V gene end was trimmed by 6 bases and the J gene end by 3 bases; junction bases not matched to a gene: 5. The CDR3 has 14 residues. Germline V CDR1 and CDR2: ENHRY, SYGVKD. CDR3 in amino acids: CAIRETGPNQPQHF. The CDR3 DNA sequence: TGTGCCATCAGGGAGACAGGGCCCAATCAGCCCCAGCATTTT.

V is TRBV5-1 and J is TRBJ1-4, with TRBD1 as a possible D gene (6 bases). Per germline, CDR1 SGHRS and CDR2 YFSETQ. The V and J ends lost 4 bases and 4 bases respectively, with 11 bases between them. The length of the CDR3 is 14 residues. CDR3 loop: CASSGGDINEKLFF. CDR3 coding DNA: TGCGCCAGCAGCGGGGGGGACATTAATGAAAAACTGTTTTTT.

This clonotype was seen a handful of times. CDR3 residues: CASSLLRTGTNTEAFF. In nucleotides, the CDR3 is TGTGCCAGCAGCTTATTAAGGACAGGAACAAACACTGAAGCTTTCTTT. The rearrangement joins TRBV7-8 to TRBJ1-1, with 7 bases fitting TRBD1. Trimming at V came to 2 bases and at J to 2 bases, leaving 8 bases not matched to a gene. This CDR3 is built from 16 residues. Germline V lookup: CDR1 SGHVS, CDR2 FQNEAQ.

This clonotype was seen many times. This chain connects TRBV28 to TRBJ1-4; no clear D gene. The V end lost 6 bases, the J end lost 3 bases, and 14 bases lay between the germline ends. Germline V gene data show CDR1 as MDHEN and CDR2 as SYDVKM. The CDR3 has 15 residues. CDR3 amino acids: CASSPLRSPNEKLFF. The CDR3 DNA follows: TGTGCCAGCAGCCCCTTGAGATCCCCTAATGAAAAACTGTTTTTT.

This clonotype turned up a few times. A read error may account for a junction end that differs from germline. J is TRBJ1-5 and V is TRBV27; tentatively, D is TRBD1 (5 bases). Germline V lookup: CDR1 MNHEY, CDR2 SMNVEV (reference sequence). The CDR3 loop spans 14 amino acids. The CDR3 here is CTSSLRGNNQPQHF. In DNA form, the CDR3 reads TGTACCAGCAGTTTAAGGGGAAACAATCAGCCCCAGCATTTT.

This clonotype was observed a handful of times. This chain links TRBV19 with TRBJ2-2; TRBD2 aligns across 11 bases. Trimming at V came to 5 bases and at J to 7 bases, leaving 9 bases not matched to a gene. Germline lookup yields CDR1 LNHDA and CDR2 SQIVND (reference sequence). The CDR3 has 16 amino acids. The CDR3 protein is CASSPHSGRAVGELFF. The CDR3 DNA is TGTGCCAGTAGTCCGCATAGCGGGAGGGCCGTCGGGGAGCTGTTTTTT.

J is TRBJ2-5 and V is TRBV5-1, with D possibly matching TRBD2 (6 bases). CDR3 size: 16 residues. The germline CDR1 and CDR2 sequences are SGHRS and YFSETQ. Trimming left V 3 bases short and J 5 bases short, with 20 bases between. CDR3 loop: CASSSGGGGPRETQYF. The CDR3 nucleotides are TGCGCCAGCAGCTCTGGTGGGGGAGGCCCTCGGGAGACCCAGTACTTC.

This clonotype was observed a few times. This chain joins TRBV24-1 and TRBJ2-1, with 12 bases matching TRBD2. V lost 10 bases to trimming and J lost 6 bases; unmatched junction nucleotides: 9. The CDR3 sequence is 15 residues long. The germline CDR1 and CDR2 sequences are KGHDR and SFDVKD. The CDR3 sequence: CATARGLAGTNEQFF. Written as DNA, the CDR3 is TGTGCCACAGCTAGGGGACTAGCGGGCACCAATGAGCAGTTCTTC.

This clonotype turned up a few times. The rearrangement uses TRBV12-3 or TRBV12-4 and TRBJ1-1; 7 nucleotides agree with TRBD1. The CDR3 spans 14 residues. J gave up 0 bases and V 4 bases, and 2 bases lay outside the gene matches. The CDR3 spells CASSWTGMNTEAFF. CDR3 sequence (DNA): TGTGCCAGCAGTTGGACAGGAATGAACACTGAAGCTTTCTTT.

Ten or more counts support this clonotype. The genes are TRBV12-3 or TRBV12-4 and TRBJ1-3; D not resolved. V was pared by 3 bases and J by 0 bases, with 6 bases between. The CDR3 runs 14 residues. The CDR3 is CASSFDSSGNTIYF. The CDR3 coding sequence is TGTGCCAGCAGTTTCGATAGCTCTGGAAACACCATATATTTT.

This clonotype was recorded at least ten times. This chain joins TRBV12-5 and TRBJ2-7, with TRBD2 as a possible D gene (5 bases). Germline V gene lookup returns CDR1 LGHNT and CDR2 FRNRAP. There are 16 residues in the CDR3. Between the trimmed V and J ends, which lost 1 base and 3 bases, there was a span of 16 bases. In DNA form, the CDR3 reads TGTGCTAGTGGTTTGGGGACTCTCCAAGAACTCTACGAGCAGTACTTC. It encodes CASGLGTLQELYEQYF. The whole variable domain, filled in from reference TRBV12-5 and TRBJ2-7, reads DARVTQTPRHKVTEMGQEVTMRCQPILGHNTVFWYRQTMMQGLELLAYFRNRAPLDDSGMPKDRFSAEMPDATLATLKIQPSEPRDSAVYFCASGLGTLQELYEQYFGPGTRLTVT.

This clonotype was found many times. The chain employs TRBV3-1 and TRBJ2-3, with TRBD2 matching 8 bases. The CDR3 is made up of 16 amino acids. Germline V gives CDR1 LGHDT, CDR2 YNNKEL (reference sequence). V dropped 0 bases and J dropped 3; count of bases not matched to a gene: 5. The CDR3, as DNA: TGTGCCAGCAGCCAAGATGGGACTAGAAGGACAGATACGCAGTATTTT. This gives the protein CASSQDGTRRTDTQYF.

This clonotype was counted between two and nine times. The gene calls are TRBV3-1 and TRBJ1-2; D perhaps matches TRBD1 (5 bases). The germline V gene encodes CDR1 LGHDT and CDR2 YNNKEL (reference sequence). The V gene lost 3 bases and the J gene lost 3 bases, with 14 bases spanning the gap. The CDR3 sequence is 15 residues long. The CDR3 loop reads CASSHFRDGHYGYTF. Written as DNA, the CDR3 is TGTGCCAGCAGCCACTTTAGGGACGGTCACTATGGCTACACCTTC.

This chain links TRBV3-1 with TRBJ2-5; the match to TRBD2 covers 10 bases. V shed 4 bases, J shed 5 bases, and the junction held 10 bases outside the gene matches. The CDR3 length is 16 residues. Germline V gene lookup returns CDR1 LGHDT and CDR2 YNNKEL (reference sequence). The CDR3 is CASSPSSSGSWETQYF. In DNA form, the CDR3 reads TGTGCCAGCAGCCCGAGTTCTAGCGGGAGTTGGGAGACCCAGTACTTC.

This clonotype has ten or more counts. The V call is TRBV28, the J call TRBJ1-1, with a weak D call TRBD1 (6 bases). Trimming shortened V by 6 bases and J by 3 bases, and 11 bases separated the two germline ends. The CDR3 totals 13 residues. Looked up from germline, CDR1 is MDHEN and CDR2 is SYDVKM. The DNA for the CDR3 is TGTGCCAGCAGGCTTCGACAGGACACTGAAGCTTTCTTT. Protein product: CASRLRQDTEAFF.